A selection of T cell receptor beta chains follows, all from one sample in a study of blood T cell repertoires in COVID-19. Profiling relied on immunoSEQ multiplex PCR, and the TCRdb table lists in-frame clones only, not all of them. Of around 300,000 clones listed, 87% were seen once; the top ten hold 2% to 3%. Material for sequencing was peripheral blood. These receptors were obtained from a young man with active or convalescent COVID-19. CDR3s include the opening cysteine and the closing phenylalanine or tryptophan. Each record gives: J gene, CDR3 length, clone size, V gene, D gene, CDR3 protein, CDR3 DNA. A D gene is named only where the DNA matches it firmly. A clone size is listed for some rows: how often the clone was seen (once, few, many), or a class if it is expanded.

TRBJ1-5 13 - TRBV28 - CASRQGNNQPQHF TGTGCCAGCAGACAGGGTAACAATCAGCCCCAGCATTTT
TRBJ2-1 17 - TRBV7-6 - CASSYKMGLSSYNEQFF TGTGCCAGCAGCTATAAAATGGGACTCAGCTCCTACAATGAGCAGTTCTTC
TRBJ2-6 18 - TRBV7-3 - CASSLMGGTHSGANVLTF TGTGCCAGCAGCTTAATGGGCGGGACCCACTCTGGGGCCAACGTCCTGACTTTC
TRBJ2-2 14 many TRBV6-4 TRBD2 CASSVLADTGELFF TGTGCCAGCAGTGTACTAGCGGACACCGGGGAGCTGTTTTTT
TRBJ1-2 15 once TRBV28 TRBD1 CASSFSRGRDYGYTF TGTGCCAGCAGTTTTAGCAGGGGGCGCGACTATGGCTACACCTTC
TRBJ1-5 13 - TRBV19 - CACQGFGNQPQHF TGTGCCTGCCAGGGGTTCGGCAATCAGCCCCAGCATTTT
TRBJ1-3 13 - TRBV2 - CASSYAPGNTIYF TGTGCCAGCAGCTATGCCCCTGGAAACACCATATATTTT
TRBJ2-7 17 - TRBV4-1 TRBD2 CASSQDPGTSITNEQYF TGCGCCAGCAGCCAAGATCCAGGGACTAGCATCACTAACGAGCAGTACTTC
TRBJ1-5 13 - TRBV27 - CASRGLGNQPQHF TGTGCCAGCAGGGGGCTGGGCAATCAGCCCCAGCATTTT
TRBJ2-1 17 - TRBV5-4 - CASSQGGVGRGVNEQFF TGTGCCAGCAGCCAAGGTGGGGTCGGCAGGGGGGTCAATGAGCAGTTCTTC
TRBJ2-2 14 - TRBV27 TRBD2 CASTWGGNTGELFF TGTGCCAGCACATGGGGGGGGAACACCGGGGAGCTGTTTTTT
TRBJ1-5 13 - TRBV19 - CASSIRGEQPQHF TGTGCCAGTAGTATACGGGGTGAACAGCCCCAGCATTTT
TRBJ1-2 16 - TRBV4-3 TRBD1 CASSQNRDRGIYGYTF TGCGCCAGCAGCCAGAACCGGGACAGGGGGATTTATGGCTACACCTTC
TRBJ1-2 13 - TRBV15 - CATSRATGEGYTF TGTGCCACCAGCAGAGCGACAGGCGAAGGCTACACCTTC
TRBJ2-5 13 few TRBV7-9 - CASRTEGQETQYF TGTGCCAGCAGGACCGAGGGTCAAGAGACCCAGTACTTC
TRBJ2-1 12 - TRBV24-1 - CATMNQGNEQFF TGTGCCACGATGAACCAGGGGAATGAGCAGTTCTTC
TRBJ2-1 15 once TRBV3-1/TRBV3-2 TRBD1 CASSQKDRGAGEQFF TGTGCCAGCAGCCAAAAGGACAGGGGGGCAGGCGAGCAGTTCTTC
TRBJ2-2 16 - TRBV2 TRBD1 CASSEARRGHTGELFF TGTGCCAGCAGTGAAGCGCGCAGGGGGCATACCGGGGAGCTGTTTTTT